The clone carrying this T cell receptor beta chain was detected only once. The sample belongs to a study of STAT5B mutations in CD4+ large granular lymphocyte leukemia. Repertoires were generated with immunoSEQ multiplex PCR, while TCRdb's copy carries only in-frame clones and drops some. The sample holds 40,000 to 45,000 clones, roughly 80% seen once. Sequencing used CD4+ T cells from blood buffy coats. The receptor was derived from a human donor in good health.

The CDR3 is CASSLDMRGPLKETQYF. In nucleotides, the CDR3 is TGTGCCAGCAGCTTAGATATGAGGGGGCCTTTGAAAGAGACCCAGTACTTC. V usage is TRBV11-2 and J usage is TRBJ2-5; 7 bases agree with TRBD1. The junction had 10 bases not matched to a gene; V was cut back by 0 bases and J by 3 bases. Per the germline V gene, CDR1 is SGHAT and CDR2 is FQNNGV. The CDR3 spans 17 residues.